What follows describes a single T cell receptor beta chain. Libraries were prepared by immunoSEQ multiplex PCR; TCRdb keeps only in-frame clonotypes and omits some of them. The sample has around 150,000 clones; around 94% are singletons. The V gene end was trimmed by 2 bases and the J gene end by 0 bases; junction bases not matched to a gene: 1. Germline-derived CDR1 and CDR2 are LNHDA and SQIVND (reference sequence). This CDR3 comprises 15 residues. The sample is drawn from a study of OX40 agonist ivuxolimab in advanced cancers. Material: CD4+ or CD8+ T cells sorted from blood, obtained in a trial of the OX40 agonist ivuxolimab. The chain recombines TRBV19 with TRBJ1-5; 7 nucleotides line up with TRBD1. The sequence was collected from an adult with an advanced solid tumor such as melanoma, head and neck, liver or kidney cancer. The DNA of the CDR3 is TGTGCCAGTAGTATATACAGGGGTAGCAATCAGCCCCAGCATTTT. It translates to CASSIYRGSNQPQHF.